This entry lists 11 T cell receptor beta chains sequenced from one sample in a study of blood T cell repertoires in COVID-19 (dated by TCRdb to the early 2020s). The library was made by the immunoSEQ multiplex PCR assay. The clones in this table, taken by TCRdb from immuneACCESS, are in-frame only. Not every clone is retained; where verified, under half of the shortfall comes from an unresolved V gene, and the cause of the rest is unknown. A total of fewer than 350,000 clones appear in this sample, 75% to 90% of them only once. About 1.7% of the sample rests with the top ten. The material sequenced was PBMCs or T cells enriched from blood (not recorded which). The receptors originated from a woman aged 40 to 50 who had recovered from COVID-19.

V gene TRBV27 combines with J gene TRBJ1-2; 9 bases align to TRBD1. The V gene's germline CDR1 is MNHEY and CDR2 SMNVEV (reference sequence). After removal of 5 bases from V and 3 bases from J, the junction contained 16 bases not matched to a gene. The CDR3 runs 18 residues. The CDR3 region is CASSRAGTGPSRDYGYTF. The CDR3 DNA follows: TGTGCCAGCAGTCGAGCCGGGACAGGGCCAAGTCGGGACTATGGCTACACCTTC.

The V call is TRBV2, the J call TRBJ2-5, with D maybe TRBD2 (6 bases). The CDR3 consists of 16 residues. V dropped 3 bases and J dropped 0 bases, with 14 bases sitting between them. The germline CDR1 and CDR2 sequences are SNHLY and FYNNEI. The DNA for the CDR3 is TGTGCCAGCAGTGAGCGAACGGGAGTGTACCAAGAGACCCAGTACTTC. Encoded protein: CASSERTGVYQETQYF.

CDR3: CASSQRQGGDTEAFF. DNA of the CDR3: TGCGCCAGCAGCCAGAGACAGGGTGGGGACACTGAAGCTTTCTTT. The genes are TRBV5-1 and TRBJ1-1, with 7 bases aligning to TRBD1. Germline assignment: CDR1 SGHRS and CDR2 YFSETQ. The junction had 9 bases not matched to a gene; V was cut back by 4 bases and J by 3 bases. This CDR3 comprises 15 residues. Based on the CDR3 plus reference TRBV5-1 and TRBJ1-1, the full variable domain is KAGVTQTPRYLIKTRGQQVTLSCSPISGHRSVSWYQQTPGQGLQFLFEYFSETQRNKGNFPGRFSGRQFSNSRSEMNVSTLELGDSALYLCASSQRQGGDTEAFFGQGTRLTVV.

This rearrangement joins TRBV5-1 to TRBJ2-1, with D maybe TRBD2 (6 bases). The V gene's germline CDR1 is SGHRS and CDR2 YFSETQ. CDR3 length: 16 amino acids. V was trimmed by 0 bases and J by 0 bases, leaving 10 bases between them. The chain's CDR3 is CASSLVAGSSYNEQFF. The CDR3 DNA follows: TGCGCCAGCAGCTTGGTGGCGGGGAGCTCCTACAATGAGCAGTTCTTC.

The chain employs TRBV7-9 and TRBJ2-1, with 14 bases identical to TRBD2. There are 16 residues in the CDR3. V lost 5 bases and J lost 8; bases outside the gene matches: 8. Germline V gene lookup returns CDR1 SEHNR and CDR2 FQNEAQ (reference sequence). As DNA, the CDR3 is TGTGCCAGCAGCGACGGACTAGCGGGGGGTGGTGATGAGCAGTTCTTC. Translating gives CASSDGLAGGGDEQFF. Together with reference TRBV7-9 and TRBJ2-1, the CDR3 gives the full variable domain: DTGVSQNPRHKITKRGQNVTFRCDPISEHNRLYWYRQTLGQGPEFLTYFQNEAQLEKSRLLSDRFSAERPKGSFSTLEIQRTEQGDSAMYLCASSDGLAGGGDEQFFGPGTRLTVL.

The rearrangement joins TRBV18 to TRBJ2-1; D may be TRBD2 (6 bases). Trimming stripped 3 bases from V and 7 bases from J, with 13 bases between. This CDR3 is 14 amino acids long. Germline V gene sequence: CDR1 KGHSH, CDR2 LQKENI. The CDR3 loop reads CASSPPGVENEQFF. The CDR3 nucleotides are TGTGCCAGCTCACCTCCGGGAGTGGAAAATGAGCAGTTCTTC.

J is TRBJ1-1 and V is TRBV14; D perhaps matches TRBD1 (5 bases). The CDR3 totals 13 residues. V was shortened by 4 bases and J by 6 bases, with 12 bases between the two germline ends. CDR1 SGHDN and CDR2 FVKESK come from the germline V gene. Here the CDR3 reads CASSRDLEAEAFF. In nucleotides, the CDR3 is TGTGCCAGCAGCCGGGACTTGGAAGCTGAAGCTTTCTTT.

This clone was seen more than once but under ten times. The chain links TRBV5-6 to TRBJ2-7; the D is unclear. With 2 bases removed from V and 3 bases from J, the gap between germline ends came to 6 bases. CDR1 and CDR2 from the germline V gene are SGHDT and YYEEEE. The CDR3 is 12 amino acids. The CDR3 sequence is CASSFAVYEQYF. The CDR3 DNA reads as TGTGCCAGCAGCTTTGCGGTCTACGAGCAGTACTTC. Based on the CDR3 plus reference TRBV5-6 and TRBJ2-7, the full variable domain is DAGVTQSPTHLIKTRGQQVTLRCSPKSGHDTVSWYQQALGQGPQFIFQYYEEEERQRGNFPDRFSGHQFPNYSSELNVNALLLGDSALYLCASSFAVYEQYFGPGTRLTVT.

The chain employs TRBV7-3 and TRBJ2-1, with TRBD1 identical over 7 bases. CDR3 size: 16 residues. Germline V CDR1 and CDR2: SGHTA, FQGTGA. V lost 0 bases and J lost 6; bases outside the gene matches: 8. CDR3 nucleotide sequence: TGTGCCAGCAGCTTAACAGGGGGCGCTGGGGCCAATGAGCAGTTCTTC. This codes for CASSLTGGAGANEQFF. The entire variable domain, with the rest obtained from reference TRBV7-3 and TRBJ2-1, is as follows: GAGVSQTPSNKVTEKGKYVELRCDPISGHTALYWYRQSLGQGPEFLIYFQGTGAADDSGLPNDRFFAVRPEGSVSTLKIQRTERGDSAVYLCASSLTGGAGANEQFFGPGTRLTVL.

The chain couples TRBV19 to TRBJ2-5; possibly TRBD1 for D (6 bases). The CDR3 sequence is 15 residues long. Trimming stripped 1 base from V and 1 base from J, with 10 bases between. The germline gives CDR1 LNHDA, CDR2 SQIVND (reference sequence). The CDR3 loop reads CASSIARGSQETQYF. The CDR3 DNA sequence: TGTGCCAGTAGTATAGCGAGGGGGAGCCAAGAGACCCAGTACTTC.

V and J are TRBV27 and TRBJ1-2; no clear D. There are 15 residues in the CDR3. Germline V gene data show CDR1 as MNHEY and CDR2 as SMNVEV (reference sequence). The ends were cut back, 5 bases at V and 0 bases at J, with 13 bases in the middle. For the CDR3, the DNA is TGTGCCAGCAGTCGGAGGGAGGGAACTAACTATGGCTACACCTTC. This translates into CASSRREGTNYGYTF.